Described below is a single TCR beta chain sequence and its context. Its antigen is as yet unknown. The CDR3 is 15 amino acids. Trimming shortened V by 6 bases and J by 4 bases, and 16 bases separated the two germline ends. Per the germline V gene, CDR1 is MNHEY and CDR2 is SMNVEV (reference sequence). The data stem from a study of cytomegalovirus exposure and HLA in healthy donors. Clones were read by immunoSEQ multiplex PCR, and TCRdb kept only the in-frame ones, dropping some. The data contain 65,000 to 90,000 clones, roughly 90% of them singletons. The study's findings and limits: Within the 90 to 150 validation repertoires, first-cohort TCR clusters tended to co-occur, according to a later analysis. Cytomegalovirus status was reportedly diagnosed by the classifier with high sensitivity and specificity.

Material for sequencing was PBMCs. The origin of this receptor is a woman between 18 and 29 years old in good health and CMV-seropositive. This chain joins TRBV27 and TRBJ2-1; a weak D match, TRBD2 (7 bases). CDR3 amino acids: CASSLRGGVYNEQFF. CDR3 bases: TGTGCCAGCAGCTTGAGGGGGGGGGTGTACAATGAGCAGTTCTTC.